Listed here is a single TCR beta chain. There is no known antigen for this receptor. No much larger clonotype is one base removed from it; base qualities were not supplied. The data stem from a study of shared clonotypes between healthy human individuals (dated by TCRdb to between 2020 and 2021). For the wider study: The cohort comprised a couple of women and a few men aged 18 to 49 years. For each donor, CD4 naive and CD4 memory were each given three plates, CD8 naive was given two plates, and CD8 memory was given one plate. To estimate repertoire size and how much clonotype sharing occurs between individuals, the study deeply sequenced the blood TCR repertoires of about five healthy adults. To increase sequencing depth and limit assay-specific biases, TCR repertoire library preparation and sequencing were carried out by different laboratories using diverse techniques. Between about 0.8 and 9 billion PBMCs per donor were obtained by leukapheresis.

CD8 naive samples consisted of CD45RO-negative cells that were positively selected for CCR7, yielding a CD45RA+CCR7+ population without TemRA cells. The donors were healthy, HIV-negative adults with no recently reported acute infections or vaccinations. All donors were Caucasian adults living in Nashville, Tennessee, USA. Blood was obtained by leukapheresis, after which PBMCs were separated by Ficoll-Histopaque density gradient centrifugation and cryopreserved in liquid nitrogen vapor phase. Analytical flow cytometry was used to check the purity and quantity of every magnetically sorted T cell population. Each sorted fraction had its genomic DNA isolated and then quantified by UV absorbance on a Nanodrop 2000c. What the authors observed across the whole study: Only blood was sampled, and tissue TCR repertoires likely differ from those in blood. When several donors were compared, the shared fraction of clonotypes was approximately 5% for naive CD4, approximately 3.3% for naive CD8, 2% to 2.5% for memory CD4, and less than 0.5% for memory CD8. Incomplete sequencing was indicated by rarefaction of sorted-subset datasets, despite the large sequencing depth. The genetic and exposure-history diversity represented was limited by the small number of donors. Compared with non-shared clonotypes, the clonotypes found in all four sorted-subset donors had higher generation probabilities. Larger estimated clonotype richness was generally found for naive subsets than for memory subsets. Pairwise subsampling indicated that sequencing depth was expected to affect the degree of clonotype sharing among donors.

V sheds 6 bases and J sheds 8 bases, leaving 13 bases between their ends. The germline V gene gives CDR1 as MDHEN and CDR2 as SYDVKM. The CDR3 holds 12 amino acids from the cysteine to the phenylalanine. Here the CDR3 DNA is all that survives: 36 bases in frame from base 1. TCR CDR3 regions were amplified from genomic DNA by multiplex PCR using the deep immunoSEQ assay. Genomic DNA extracted from each cell subset was distributed evenly over all wells of several immunoSEQ 96-well plates, and each plate served as one replicate. For sorted subsets, about 0.2 ug genomic DNA, equal to tens of thousands of T cell genomes, was loaded into each replicate PCR. Purified libraries were quantified with a Qubit 3.0 fluorometer, sized on a Bioanalyzer 2100, and re-quantified with the KAPA Library Quantification kit. Each immunoSEQ 96-well plate was sequenced on its own single-read 150-cycle Illumina NextSeq 550 flow cell. The authors processed their data as follows. Because the immunoSEQ output held only junctional sequences and lacked quality scores, the filtering could not match the filtering applied to full-length reads. To assign V/J genes and CDR3, sequences were annotated using PyIR, a Python wrapper for IgBLAST v1.9, with IMGT germline references. Reads were removed for weak V/J assignments (E-value above 1e-6), missing CDR3, stop codons, out-of-frame junctions, or ambiguous translated residues. V3J clonotypes were defined as sequences sharing the same inferred V gene, J gene, and CDR3 amino acid sequence. Percentage overlap between repertoires was computed as shared unique clonotypes divided by the size of the smaller repertoire. Richness of each repertoire was evaluated using RTK rarefaction, the Chao1 estimator, and Recon v2.1 estimates of unobserved clonotypes. OLGA was used to compute generation probabilities for all TCRbeta clonotypes that the gDNA method yielded from several donors. TCRdb stores this immuneACCESS table with in-frame sequences only. Part of the clones is absent; in the studies checked, under half of the shortfall reflects unresolved V genes, and no reason is known for the rest. Clone size and the V and J calls come from that table; the DNA yielded D and trimming. A total of around 600,000 clones appear in this sample, 85% to 95% of them only once. 0.11% of the sample lies in the top ten.

This TCR was sampled from a woman younger than 45 in good health. The V gene is TRBV28 and the J gene is TRBJ2-5, with the D call tentatively TRBD1 or TRBD2, each fitting 5 bases. The material sequenced was naive CD8+ T cells sorted from blood. What this sample's cell subset or site label stands for: CD45RA+CCR7+. Here is the DNA: TGTGCCAGCAGCGGGACCGGGTCAACCCAGTACTTC. Translated, it reads CASSGTGSTQYF.